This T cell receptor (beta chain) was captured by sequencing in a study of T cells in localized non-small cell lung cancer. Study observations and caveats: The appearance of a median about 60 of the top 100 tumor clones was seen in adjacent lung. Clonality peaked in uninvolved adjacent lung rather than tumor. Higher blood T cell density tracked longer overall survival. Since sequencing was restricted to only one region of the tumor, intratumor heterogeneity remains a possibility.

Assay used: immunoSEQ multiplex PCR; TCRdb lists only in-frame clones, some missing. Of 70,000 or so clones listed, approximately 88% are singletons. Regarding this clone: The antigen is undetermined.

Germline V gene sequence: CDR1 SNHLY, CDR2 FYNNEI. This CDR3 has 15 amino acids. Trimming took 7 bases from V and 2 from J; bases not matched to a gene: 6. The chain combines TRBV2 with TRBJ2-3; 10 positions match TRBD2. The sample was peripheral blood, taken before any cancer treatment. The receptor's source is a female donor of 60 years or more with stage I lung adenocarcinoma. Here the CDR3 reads CASTRTSGNTDTQYF. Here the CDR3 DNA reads TGTGCCAGCACCCGGACTAGCGGAAACACAGATACGCAGTATTTT.